The T cell receptor (beta chain) described here comes from a study of blood T cell repertoires in COVID-19. Study as a whole: COVID-19 samples from acute and convalescent phases originated in the United States, Italy and Spain. From T cells, B-cell-depleted T cells, or PBMCs came the material, which was cDNA or gDNA.

The V gene lost 0 bases and the J gene lost 2 bases, with 11 bases spanning the gap. From germline, CDR1 is SGHNT and CDR2 YYREEE (reference sequence). The CDR3 runs 16 residues. Original data processing: Nucleated cell number was recorded as an estimate derived from reference gene primer amplification. Sequenced by immunoSEQ multiplex PCR; TCRdb stores in-frame clones only, minus some. V and J calls plus clone size are reproduced from that table; the DNA served to infer D and trimming. The data contain 260,000 or so clones, 80% to 90% of them seen just once; the ten biggest clones take up approximately 5.4%.

V is TRBV5-4 and J is TRBJ2-2; possible D gene TRBD1, 6 bases. The receptor was derived from an elderly man with acute or convalescent COVID-19. The sequenced sample consisted of peripheral blood. CDR3 residues: CASSLGAGTNTGELFF. The CDR3 DNA reads TGTGCCAGCAGCTTGGGGGCCGGGACAAACACCGGGGAGCTGTTTTTT.